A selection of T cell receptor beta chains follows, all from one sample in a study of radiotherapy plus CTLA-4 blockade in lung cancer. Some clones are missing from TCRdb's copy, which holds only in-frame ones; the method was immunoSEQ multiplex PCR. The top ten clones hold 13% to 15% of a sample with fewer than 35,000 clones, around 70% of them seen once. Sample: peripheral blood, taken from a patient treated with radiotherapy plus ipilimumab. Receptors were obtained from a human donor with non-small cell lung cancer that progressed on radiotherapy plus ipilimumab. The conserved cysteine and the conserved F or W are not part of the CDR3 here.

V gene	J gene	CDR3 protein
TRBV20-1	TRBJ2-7	SAGDSHEQY
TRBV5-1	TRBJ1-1	ASSLDAQLANTEAF
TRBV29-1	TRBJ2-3	SSGTGLTDTQY
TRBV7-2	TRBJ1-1	ASSRYRGDTEAF
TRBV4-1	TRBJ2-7	ASSQGLPYEQY
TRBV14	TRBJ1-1	ASSPRALLLNTEAF
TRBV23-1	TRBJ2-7	ASSPAVGQVSAYEQY
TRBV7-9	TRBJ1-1	ASSFQGDTEAF
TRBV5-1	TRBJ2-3	ASSLGSGRVGDTQY
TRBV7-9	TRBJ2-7	ASSLGGVWEQY
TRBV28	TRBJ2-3	ASSLTGFSTDTQY
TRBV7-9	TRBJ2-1	ASSLKVDEQF
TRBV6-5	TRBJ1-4	ASTLMTGSAEKLF
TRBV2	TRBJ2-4	ASSDGGLAGDIQY